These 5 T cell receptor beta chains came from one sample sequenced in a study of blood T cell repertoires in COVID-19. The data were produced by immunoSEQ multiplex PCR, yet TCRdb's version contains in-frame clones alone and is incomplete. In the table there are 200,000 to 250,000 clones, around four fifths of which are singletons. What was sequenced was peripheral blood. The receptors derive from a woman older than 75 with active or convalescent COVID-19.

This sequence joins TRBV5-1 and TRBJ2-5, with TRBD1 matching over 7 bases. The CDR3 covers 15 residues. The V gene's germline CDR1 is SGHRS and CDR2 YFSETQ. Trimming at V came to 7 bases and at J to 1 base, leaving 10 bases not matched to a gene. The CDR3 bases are TGCGCCAGCGGTCGGCAGGGGGAACTCCAAGAGACCCAGTACTTC. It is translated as CASGRQGELQETQYF.

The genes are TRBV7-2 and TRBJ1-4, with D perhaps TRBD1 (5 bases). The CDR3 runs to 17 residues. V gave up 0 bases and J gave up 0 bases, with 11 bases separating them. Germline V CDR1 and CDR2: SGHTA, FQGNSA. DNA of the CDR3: TGTGCCAGCAGCTTAGCGGGGATAGGGGCAACTAATGAAAAACTGTTTTTT. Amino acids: CASSLAGIGATNEKLFF.

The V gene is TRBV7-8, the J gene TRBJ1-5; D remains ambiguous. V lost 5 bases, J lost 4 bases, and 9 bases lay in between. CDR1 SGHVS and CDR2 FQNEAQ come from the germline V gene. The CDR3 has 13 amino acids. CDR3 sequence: CASSPQLNQPQHF. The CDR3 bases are TGTGCCAGCAGCCCACAGTTAAATCAGCCCCAGCATTTT.

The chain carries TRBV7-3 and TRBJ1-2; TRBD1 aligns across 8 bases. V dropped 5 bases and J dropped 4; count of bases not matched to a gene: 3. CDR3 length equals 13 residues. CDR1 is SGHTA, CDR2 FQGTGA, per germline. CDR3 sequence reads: CASSGQGGYGYTF. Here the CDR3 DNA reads TGTGCCAGCAGCGGACAGGGCGGCTATGGCTACACCTTC.

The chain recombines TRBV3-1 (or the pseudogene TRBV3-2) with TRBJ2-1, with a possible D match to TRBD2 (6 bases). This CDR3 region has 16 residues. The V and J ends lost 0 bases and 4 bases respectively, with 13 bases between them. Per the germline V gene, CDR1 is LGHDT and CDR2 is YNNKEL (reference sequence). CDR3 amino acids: CASSQDGAGRYNEQFF. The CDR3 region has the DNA TGTGCCAGCAGCCAAGACGGGGCGGGGCGATACAATGAGCAGTTCTTC.